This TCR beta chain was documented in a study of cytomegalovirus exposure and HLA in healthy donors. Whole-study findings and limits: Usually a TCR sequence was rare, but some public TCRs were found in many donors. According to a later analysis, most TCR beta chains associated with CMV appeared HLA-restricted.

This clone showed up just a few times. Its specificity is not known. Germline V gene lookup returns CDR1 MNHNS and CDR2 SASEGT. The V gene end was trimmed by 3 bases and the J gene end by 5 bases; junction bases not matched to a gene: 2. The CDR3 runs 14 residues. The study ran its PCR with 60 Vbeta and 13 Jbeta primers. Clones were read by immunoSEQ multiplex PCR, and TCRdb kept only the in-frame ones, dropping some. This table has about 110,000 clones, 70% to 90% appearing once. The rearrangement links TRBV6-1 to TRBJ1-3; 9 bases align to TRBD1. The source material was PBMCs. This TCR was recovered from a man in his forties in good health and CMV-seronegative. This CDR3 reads CASSDGTGRNTIYF. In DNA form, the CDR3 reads TGTGCCAGCAGTGACGGGACAGGGAGAAACACCATATATTTT.